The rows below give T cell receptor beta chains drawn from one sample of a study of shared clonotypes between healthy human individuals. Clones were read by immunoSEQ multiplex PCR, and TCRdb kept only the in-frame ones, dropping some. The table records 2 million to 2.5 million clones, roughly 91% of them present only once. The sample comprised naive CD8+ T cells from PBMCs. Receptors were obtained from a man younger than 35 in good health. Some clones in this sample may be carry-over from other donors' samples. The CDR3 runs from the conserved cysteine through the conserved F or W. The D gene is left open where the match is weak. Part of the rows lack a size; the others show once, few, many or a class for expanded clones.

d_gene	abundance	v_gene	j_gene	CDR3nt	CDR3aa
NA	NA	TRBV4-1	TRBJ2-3	TGCGCCAGCAGCCAAGGCGTACAGAGCTTTGGCACAGATACGCAGTATTTT	CASSQGVQSFGTDTQYF
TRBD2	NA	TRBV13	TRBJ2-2	TGTGCCAGCATAGCGGGAGGGTTCACCGGGGAGCTGTTTTTT	CASIAGGFTGELFF
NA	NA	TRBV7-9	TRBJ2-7	TGTGCCAGCAGCTTAGGGGATTTCTACGAGCAGTACTTC	CASSLGDFYEQYF
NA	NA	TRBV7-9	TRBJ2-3	TGTGCCAGCAGCTTAGAGGGCGATACGCAGTATTTT	CASSLEGDTQYF
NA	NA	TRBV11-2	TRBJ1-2	TGTGCCAGCAGCTCCGCGTCTAAGATGGGGGCGTGGGATGGCTACACCTTC	CASSSASKMGAWDGYTF
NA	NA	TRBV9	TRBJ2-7	TGTGCCAGCAGCGTAGTCCCGGGCTCCTACGAGCAGTACTTC	CASSVVPGSYEQYF
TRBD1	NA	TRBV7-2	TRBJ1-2	TGTGCCAGCAGCCCACGGACAGGGGCATACTATGGCTACACCTTC	CASSPRTGAYYGYTF
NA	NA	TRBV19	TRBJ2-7	TGTGCCAGTAGTGTCGGGACCTCCGCCGGGGAGCAGTACTTC	CASSVGTSAGEQYF
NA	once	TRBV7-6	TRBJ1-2	TGTGCCAGCAGCTTAGCGTGGAGGGAGGGCTTAGATGGCTACACCTTC	CASSLAWREGLDGYTF
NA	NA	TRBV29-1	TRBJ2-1	TGCAGCGTTGAATTCCGGGGGCGAGCCTACAATGAGCAGTTCTTC	CSVEFRGRAYNEQFF
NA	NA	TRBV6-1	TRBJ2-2	TGTGCCAGCACCCGGTGGCGAGGGAACACCGGGGAGCTGTTTTTT	CASTRWRGNTGELFF
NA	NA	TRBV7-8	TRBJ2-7	TGTGCCAGCAGCACTCCCGGGTTGATCGAGCAGTACTTC	CASSTPGLIEQYF
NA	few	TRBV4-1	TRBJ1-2	TGCGCCAGCAGCCAAGTTGTAGGGGTTGGTGGCTACACCTTC	CASSQVVGVGGYTF
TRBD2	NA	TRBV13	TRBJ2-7	TGTGCCAGCAGCTTAGGGGCTAGCGGGAGGAGGTCCTACGAGCAGTACTTC	CASSLGASGRRSYEQYF
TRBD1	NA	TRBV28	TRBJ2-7	TGTGCCAGCAGATCGACAGGGTTCAACGAGCAGTACTTC	CASRSTGFNEQYF
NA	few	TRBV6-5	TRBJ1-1	TGTGCCAGCAGTTACGTAATCGGGGAGATGGCTGGTGAAGCTTTCTTT	CASSYVIGEMAGEAFF
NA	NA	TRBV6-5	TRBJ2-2	TGTGCCAGCACCTCGGGGAGAACCCCCGGGGAGCTGTTTTTT	CASTSGRTPGELFF
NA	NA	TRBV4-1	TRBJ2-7	TGCGCCAGCAGCCTAAGATCCCCCGGCGAGCAGTACTTC	CASSLRSPGEQYF
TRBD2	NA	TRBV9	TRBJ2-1	TGTGCCAGCACCCTTAACCCGTCCAGCGGGGGAGGTGATGAGCAGTTCTTC	CASTLNPSSGGGDEQFF
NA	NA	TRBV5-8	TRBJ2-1	TGTGCCAGCAGCTCGAATTACAATGAGCAGTTCTTC	CASSSNYNEQFF
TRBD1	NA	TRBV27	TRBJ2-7	TGTGCCAGCAGTTTTTTTCCGCGACAGGGGAAGGATGGCTACGAGCAGTACTTC	CASSFFPRQGKDGYEQYF
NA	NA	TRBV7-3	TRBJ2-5	TGTGCCAGCAGCTTAACGGCCCACATAGGGACACCTAGCCCCAAGGCGGGCGGACAAGAGACCCAGTACTTC	CASSLTAHIGTPSPKAGGQETQYF
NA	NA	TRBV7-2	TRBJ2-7	TGTGCCAGCAGCGGCCGAACGGGACTGAGCCCATACGAGCAGTACTTC	CASSGRTGLSPYEQYF
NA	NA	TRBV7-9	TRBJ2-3	TGTGCCAGCAGCTTTGTCGGGGCAGATACGCAGTATTTT	CASSFVGADTQYF
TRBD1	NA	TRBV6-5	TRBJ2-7	TGTGCCAGCAATCCAGGGGGCGACGAGCAGTACTTC	CASNPGGDEQYF
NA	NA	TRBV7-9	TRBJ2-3	TGTGCCAGCAGCTTCACCCGATGGGTCGCAGATACGCAGTATTTT	CASSFTRWVADTQYF
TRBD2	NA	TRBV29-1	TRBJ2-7	TGCAGCGTTGTTACTAGCGGGAGCTACGAGCAGTACTTC	CSVVTSGSYEQYF
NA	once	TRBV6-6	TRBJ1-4	TGTGCCAGCAGTTACTCCGTGGGTGAAAAACTGTTTTTT	CASSYSVGEKLFF
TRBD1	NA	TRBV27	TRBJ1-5	TGTGCCAGCAGCGCACGACAGGGGCTGCCGCCCCAGCATTTT	CASSARQGLPPQHF
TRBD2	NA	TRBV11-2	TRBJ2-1	TGTGCCAGCAGCTTAGTAATTAGCGGGAGTTACAATGAGCAGTTCTTC	CASSLVISGSYNEQFF
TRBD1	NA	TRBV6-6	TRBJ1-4	TGTGCCAGCAGTTACCTTCAGGGGGCACTTGATGAAAAACTGTTTTTT	CASSYLQGALDEKLFF
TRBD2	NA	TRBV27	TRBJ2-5	TGTGCCAGCAGGCTAGCGGGAGGGCCAGAGACCCAGTACTTC	CASRLAGGPETQYF
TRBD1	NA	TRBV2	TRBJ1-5	TGTGCCAGCAGTGTTGGGACAGGGATTAGCAATCAGCCCCAGCATTTT	CASSVGTGISNQPQHF
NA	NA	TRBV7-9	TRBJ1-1	TGTGCCAGCACCCCGCCGGCAGGCCCTATAATGAACACTGAAGCTTTCTTT	CASTPPAGPIMNTEAFF
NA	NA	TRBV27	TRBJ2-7	TGTGCCAGCAGTACAACGGGAAACGTGCTCGAGCAGTACTTC	CASSTTGNVLEQYF
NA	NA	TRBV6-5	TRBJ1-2	TGTGCCAGCAGTTACTCGATCCCGACCCCTAACTATGGCTACACCTTC	CASSYSIPTPNYGYTF
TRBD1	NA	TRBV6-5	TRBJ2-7	TGTGCCAGCAGCGCAGGGGGCTGGGACGAGCAGTACTTC	CASSAGGWDEQYF
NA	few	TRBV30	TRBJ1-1	TGTGCCTGGAGCCGGGGGACTGAAGCTTTCTTT	CAWSRGTEAFF
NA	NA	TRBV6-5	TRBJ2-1	TGTGCCAGCAGTCCTCTAGGCACTGAGCAGTTCTTC	CASSPLGTEQFF
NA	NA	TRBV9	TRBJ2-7	TGTGCCAGCAGCCCGCAACTATCGGATTCCGAGCAGTACTTC	CASSPQLSDSEQYF
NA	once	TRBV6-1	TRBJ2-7	TGTGCCAGCCAACCGACAGAGTACTCCTACGAGCAGTACTTC	CASQPTEYSYEQYF
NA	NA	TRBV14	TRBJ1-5	TGTGCCAGCAGCCAAGATTCAGGTCGGGGGCTTGGAAATCAGCCCCAGCATTTT	CASSQDSGRGLGNQPQHF
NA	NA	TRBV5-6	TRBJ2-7	TGTGCCAGCAGCCTTACTCTCTACGAGCAGTACTTC	CASSLTLYEQYF
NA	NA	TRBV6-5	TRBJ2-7	TGTGCCAGCAGTACCCGGGGCCCCTACGAGCAGTACTTC	CASSTRGPYEQYF
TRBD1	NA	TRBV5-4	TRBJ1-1	TGTGCCAGCAGCTTCGGCAGGGGGCCATTGGGAGCTTTCTTT	CASSFGRGPLGAFF
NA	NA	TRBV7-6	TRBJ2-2	TGTGCCAGCAGCTTAGCGCCGGGGGCGAGGGTTGGAGCCGGGGAGCTGTTTTTT	CASSLAPGARVGAGELFF
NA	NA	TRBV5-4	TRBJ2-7	TGTGCCAGCAGCACGGGACGGCTAGGTTACGAGCAGTACTTC	CASSTGRLGYEQYF
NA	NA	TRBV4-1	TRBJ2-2	TGCGCCAGCAGCCTCAGGGTCCTAGCAGCGAACACCGGGGAGCTGTTTTTT	CASSLRVLAANTGELFF
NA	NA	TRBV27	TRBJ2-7	TGTGCCAGCAGTTTAAGGGGCCAGTCCTACGAGCAGTACTTC	CASSLRGQSYEQYF
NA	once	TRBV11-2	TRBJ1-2	TGTGCCAGCAGGCCGTCCGGGACGTTGTTCTATGGCTACACCTTC	CASRPSGTLFYGYTF
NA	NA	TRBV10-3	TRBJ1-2	TGTGCCATCAGTGATGGTGGGGACACTGCTAACTATGGCTACACCTTC	CAISDGGDTANYGYTF
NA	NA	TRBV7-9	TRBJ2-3	TGTGCCAGCAGCTCTCCCCTCGCAGATACGCAGTATTTT	CASSSPLADTQYF
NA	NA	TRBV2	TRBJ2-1	TGTGCCAGCAGTGCCGCCAGCAATGAGCAGTTCTTC	CASSAASNEQFF
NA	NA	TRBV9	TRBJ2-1	TGTGCCAGCAGCGTAGCGGTCGGCTCCTACAATGAGCAGTTCTTC	CASSVAVGSYNEQFF
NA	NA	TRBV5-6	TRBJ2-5	TGTGCCAGCAGCCGGTGGGGGGCGGGCCAAGAGACCCAGTACTTC	CASSRWGAGQETQYF